This TCR beta chain was recorded in a study of siplizumab effects on memory and regulatory T cells. On this clone: The antigen is undetermined.

With 0 bases removed from V and 1 base from J, the gap between germline ends came to 14 bases. CDR3 size: 17 residues. The germline V gene has CDR1 SGHTA and CDR2 FQGNSA. Each sample contributed around 10^5 TCR templates to the assay. The data were produced by immunoSEQ multiplex PCR, yet TCRdb's version contains in-frame clones alone and is incomplete. The sample has about 100,000 clones; around nine tenths are singletons. Findings and caveats of the study: The drug siplizumab significantly decreased the alloreactive sequences that could be traced to unstimulated CD4+ memory cells.

The sequencing sample was made of non-Treg CD4+ T cells sorted from blood. The V call is TRBV7-2, the J call TRBJ2-3, with D perhaps assigned TRBD1 or TRBD2 (5 bases each). The TCR sequence derives from a human donor in good health. CDR3 in DNA: TGTGCCAGCAGCTTAGCTGTCACTAGAGGGGGCACAGATACGCAGTATTTT. The encoded protein is CASSLAVTRGGTDTQYF.